These T cell receptor beta chains were read from a single sample in a study of spatial heterogeneity in lung cancer. TCRdb passed the 5' RACE reads through MiXCR, listing each CDR3 protein once. Here the sample spans around 40,000 distinct CDR3 sequences, 4.5% to 6% being singletons. Source: PBMCs, taken at surgery. The source is a male donor with early-stage non-small cell lung cancer. CDR3s leave out the opening cysteine and the closing phenylalanine or tryptophan. Fields, in order: V gene, J gene, CDR3 protein.

V gene: TRBV20-1; J gene: TRBJ1-6; CDR3 protein: SAPRLDGGRYNSPLH
V gene: TRBV5-4; J gene: TRBJ1-1; CDR3 protein: ASSLDTEAF
V gene: TRBV28; J gene: TRBJ2-5; CDR3 protein: ASSFTSGGGEETQY
V gene: TRBV18; J gene: TRBJ2-7; CDR3 protein: ASSPPGTGGYEQY
V gene: TRBV12-3/TRBV12-4; J gene: TRBJ2-2; CDR3 protein: ASSRGTGELF
V gene: TRBV15; J gene: TRBJ1-4; CDR3 protein: ATSRSFLEKLF
V gene: TRBV20-1; J gene: TRBJ2-5; CDR3 protein: SAASTAQETQY
V gene: TRBV5-1; J gene: TRBJ2-2; CDR3 protein: ASSRDKVSTGELF
V gene: TRBV6-4; J gene: TRBJ2-3; CDR3 protein: ASSDGRTDTQY
V gene: TRBV7-9; J gene: TRBJ2-1; CDR3 protein: ASSSTWRTAYNEQF
V gene: TRBV28; J gene: TRBJ2-7; CDR3 protein: ASSSPGQSSYEQY
V gene: TRBV2; J gene: TRBJ2-3; CDR3 protein: ASSVGGTSTDTQY
V gene: TRBV7-7; J gene: TRBJ2-3; CDR3 protein: ASSLGDIGDTQY
V gene: TRBV6-2/TRBV6-3; J gene: TRBJ2-3; CDR3 protein: ASQGITDTQY
V gene: TRBV14; J gene: TRBJ2-2; CDR3 protein: ASSQVGGAAGELF
V gene: TRBV20-1; J gene: TRBJ1-5; CDR3 protein: SAKKAGGGQPQH
V gene: TRBV20-1; J gene: TRBJ1-4; CDR3 protein: SVKQGAGEKLF
V gene: TRBV4-1; J gene: TRBJ1-5; CDR3 protein: ASSQERETRNQPQH
V gene: TRBV10-3; J gene: TRBJ2-3; CDR3 protein: AIMTSGGPSTDTQY
V gene: TRBV4-1; J gene: TRBJ2-4; CDR3 protein: ASSQRTSGGLAKNIQY
V gene: TRBV12-3/TRBV12-4; J gene: TRBJ1-1; CDR3 protein: ASSLPQTPAF
V gene: TRBV30; J gene: TRBJ1-1; CDR3 protein: AWSVRGNTEAF
V gene: TRBV6-5; J gene: TRBJ1-6; CDR3 protein: ASSYHRSRTYSPLH
V gene: TRBV14; J gene: TRBJ2-3; CDR3 protein: ASSQEDSDTQY
V gene: TRBV11-2; J gene: TRBJ1-4; CDR3 protein: ASSLGYAHEKLF
V gene: TRBV2; J gene: TRBJ1-6; CDR3 protein: ASAGTGFSSYNSPLH
V gene: TRBV29-1; J gene: TRBJ2-6; CDR3 protein: SVNSGANVLT
V gene: TRBV15; J gene: TRBJ1-3; CDR3 protein: ATSRDRLGGNTIY
V gene: TRBV27; J gene: TRBJ1-4; CDR3 protein: ASRTGTENEKLF
V gene: TRBV5-1; J gene: TRBJ2-3; CDR3 protein: ASSLAQITDTQY
V gene: TRBV6-5; J gene: TRBJ2-3; CDR3 protein: ASSLTSGGSLDTQY
V gene: TRBV4-2; J gene: TRBJ2-3; CDR3 protein: ASSQGDQPYGPDTQY